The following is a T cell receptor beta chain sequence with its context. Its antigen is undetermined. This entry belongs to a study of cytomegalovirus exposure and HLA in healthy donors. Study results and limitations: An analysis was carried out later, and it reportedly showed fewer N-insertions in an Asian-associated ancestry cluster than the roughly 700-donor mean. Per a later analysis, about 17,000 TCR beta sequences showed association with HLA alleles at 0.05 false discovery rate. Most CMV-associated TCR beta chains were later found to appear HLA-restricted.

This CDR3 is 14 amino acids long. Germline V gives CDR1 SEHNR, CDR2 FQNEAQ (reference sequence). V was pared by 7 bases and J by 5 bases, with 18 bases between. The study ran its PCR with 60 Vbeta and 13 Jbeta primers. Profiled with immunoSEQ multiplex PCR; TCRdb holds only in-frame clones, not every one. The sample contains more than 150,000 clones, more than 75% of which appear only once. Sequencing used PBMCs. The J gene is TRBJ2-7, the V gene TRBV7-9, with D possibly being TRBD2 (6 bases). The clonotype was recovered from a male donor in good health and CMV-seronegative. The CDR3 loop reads CASNGPGAVDEQYF. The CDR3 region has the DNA TGTGCCAGCAACGGTCCGGGAGCTGTCGACGAGCAGTACTTC.